These 27 T cell receptor beta chains share one sample of origin, sequenced in a study of T-cell memory formation after mild COVID-19. TCRdb re-called the 5' RACE reads through MiXCR, storing one row per CDR3 protein. The data hold 110,000 to 150,000 distinct CDR3 sequences, with 11% to 15% observed a single time. The specimen was PBMCs or a T cell subset sorted from them (not recorded which). These receptor sequences come from an adult woman who had mild COVID-19 (a few samples of this study predate the infection). Cell type and time point are not known.

V gene TRBV6-5 combines with J gene TRBJ2-7, with TRBD1 identical over 9 bases. Unmatched junction bases numbered 5, after V lost 2 bases and J lost 0 bases. There are 16 residues in the CDR3. Germline-derived CDR1 and CDR2 are MNHEY and SVGAGI. CDR3 residues: CASSYGPGQGSYEQYF. The CDR3 coding sequence is TGTGCCAGCAGTTACGGGCCGGGACAGGGCTCCTACGAGCAGTACTTC.

In its sample, this clonotype was seen a few times. The rearrangement joins TRBV20-1 to TRBJ2-3; 10 bases fit TRBD2. Per germline, CDR1 DFQATT and CDR2 SNEGSKA (reference sequence). CDR3 length: 17 residues. V gave up 1 base and J gave up 2 bases; unmatched junction bases: 9. The CDR3, as DNA: TGCAGTGCTAGAGCCCCTATTAGCGGGAGGCCCACAGATACGCAGTATTTT. Translating gives CSARAPISGRPTDTQYF.

The chain is built from TRBV4-1 and TRBJ2-5; 9 positions match TRBD1. The length of the CDR3 is 14 residues. Germline lookup yields CDR1 MGHRA and CDR2 YSYEKL. After removal of 1 base from V and 7 bases from J, the junction contained 4 bases not matched to a gene. The chain's CDR3 is CASSQADRGGTQYF. The CDR3 DNA reads TGCGCCAGCAGCCAAGCGGACAGGGGTGGGACCCAGTACTTC.

The chain has TRBV7-9 and TRBJ2-1, with TRBD1 matching 7 bases. CDR1 and CDR2 (germline): SEHNR, FQNEAQ (reference sequence). The CDR3 sequence is 15 residues long. With 1 base clipped from V and 5 bases from J, the junction kept 5 bases outside the gene matches. This chain's CDR3 is CASSLGQGQNNEQFF. DNA of the CDR3: TGTGCCAGCAGCTTAGGACAGGGACAAAACAATGAGCAGTTCTTC.

This chain uses TRBV6-5 with TRBJ2-1, with unresolved D. Germline CDR1 and CDR2: MNHEY and SVGAGI. The CDR3 totals 15 residues. Between the trimmed V and J ends, which lost 0 bases and 5 bases, there was a span of 11 bases. The CDR3 protein is CASSYSLSLNNEQFF. The CDR3 DNA reads TGTGCCAGCAGTTACTCTTTAAGCCTTAACAATGAGCAGTTCTTC.

This clonotype was seen repeatedly, ten times or more. The V gene is TRBV5-1, the J gene TRBJ1-1, with D perhaps matching TRBD1 (5 bases). The CDR3 runs 13 residues. Trimming stripped 4 bases from V and 1 base from J, with 8 bases between. Germline-derived CDR1 and CDR2 are SGHRS and YFSETQ. CDR3 in amino acids: CASSLRGNTEAFF. The CDR3 DNA reads TGCGCCAGCAGCCTTAGGGGGAACACTGAAGCTTTCTTT.

The chain employs TRBV20-1 and TRBJ1-2; a possible D gene is TRBD1 (5 bases). The CDR3 consists of 15 residues. V was trimmed by 6 bases and J by 4 bases, leaving 21 bases between them. From germline, CDR1 is DFQATT and CDR2 SNEGSKA (reference sequence). Written as DNA, the CDR3 is TGCAGTGCCCCGGACACGGCCAATTGGGGCTATGGCTACACCTTC. It codes for CSAPDTANWGYGYTF.

V is TRBV20-1 and J is TRBJ2-3; 10 bases fit TRBD2. The CDR3 consists of 15 residues. CDR1 and CDR2 (germline): DFQATT, SNEGSKA (reference sequence). J lost 0 bases, V lost 4 bases, and 4 bases had no gene match. CDR3 amino acids: CSATVTSGSTDTQYF. Here the CDR3 DNA reads TGCAGTGCTACGGTGACTAGCGGGAGCACAGATACGCAGTATTTT.

This clonotype turned up a few times. The chain is built from TRBV6-1 and TRBJ1-2, with 9 bases identical to TRBD1. The CDR3 runs 18 residues. The junction had 16 bases not matched to a gene; V was cut back by 4 bases and J by 4 bases. The germline V gene has CDR1 MNHNS and CDR2 SASEGT. The CDR3 DNA sequence: TGTGCCAGCAGTGCGTTTACAGGGGGCGCTCCCGGAATCTATGGCTACACCTTC. This translates into CASSAFTGGAPGIYGYTF.

Ten or more counts support this clonotype. V gene TRBV14 combines with J gene TRBJ2-7; the D is unclear. The V gene lost 1 base and the J gene lost 5 bases, with 15 bases spanning the gap. The CDR3 extends over 15 amino acids. In germline, CDR1 is SGHDN, CDR2 FVKESK. The CDR3 loop reads CASSQGIAFGDEQYF. CDR3 bases: TGTGCCAGCAGCCAAGGAATCGCATTTGGGGACGAGCAGTACTTC.

This clonotype was counted a few times. This chain uses TRBV7-9 with TRBJ2-5; 10 nucleotides match TRBD2. The J segment lost 3 bases and the V segment lost 2 bases, leaving 3 bases of the junction unmatched. The CDR3 contains 15 residues. From germline, CDR1 is SEHNR and CDR2 FQNEAQ (reference sequence). Here the CDR3 DNA reads TGTGCCAGCAGCTTATCCCTAGCGGGGGAAGAGACCCAGTACTTC. This gives the protein CASSLSLAGEETQYF.

This clonotype was detected a few times. The chain recombines TRBV5-1 with TRBJ1-1; D is uncertain. The CDR3 spans 13 residues. V was shortened by 0 bases and J by 6 bases, with 9 bases between the two germline ends. Germline V CDR1 and CDR2: SGHRS, YFSETQ. CDR3 region: CASSLVGEAEAFF. The CDR3 region has the DNA TGCGCCAGCAGCTTGGTGGGCGAGGCTGAAGCTTTCTTT.

The chain carries TRBV7-9 and TRBJ2-3; D perhaps matches TRBD2 (5 bases). In germline, CDR1 is SEHNR, CDR2 FQNEAQ (reference sequence). V was pared by 6 bases and J by 2 bases, with 18 bases between. There are 16 residues in the CDR3. The CDR3: CASRELRRAITDTQYF. CDR3 nucleotide sequence: TGTGCCAGCAGAGAACTGCGGCGGGCGATCACAGATACGCAGTATTTT.

The rearrangement uses TRBV27 and TRBJ1-1; tentative D call: TRBD1 (5 bases). Trimming took off 5 bases at V and 0 bases at J, with 16 bases between the two ends. The CDR3 runs 16 residues. Germline V gene sequence: CDR1 MNHEY, CDR2 SMNVEV (reference sequence). The CDR3 reads CASSPASPQVNTEAFF. CDR3 bases: TGTGCCAGCAGTCCCGCCTCACCACAGGTGAACACTGAAGCTTTCTTT.

The chain has TRBV20-1 and TRBJ1-3; D may be TRBD1 (6 bases). Germline CDR1 is DFQATT and CDR2 is SNEGSKA (reference sequence). V lost 6 bases to trimming and J lost 4 bases, with 10 bases between them. CDR3 length: 12 residues. CDR3 region: CSARTVGNTIYF. The CDR3 DNA reads TGCAGTGCGCGGACAGTCGGAAACACCATATATTTT.

The CDR3 region has the DNA TGTGCCAGCAGTTTGGCGGCCATGAACACTGAAGCTTTCTTT. Amino acids: CASSLAAMNTEAFF. The genes are TRBV12-3 or TRBV12-4 and TRBJ1-1; D is ambiguous. This CDR3 is 14 amino acids long. Trimming stripped 3 bases from V and 0 bases from J, with 8 bases between.

The chain has TRBV6-5 and TRBJ1-5; 8 bases fit TRBD1. This CDR3 contains 21 residues. Trimming took 6 bases from V and 5 from J; bases not matched to a gene: 27. CDR1 and CDR2 (germline): MNHEY, SVGAGI. CDR3 in amino acids: CASSRFGTSYEDRGGHQPQHF. The CDR3 bases are TGTGCCAGCAGCCGTTTTGGGACATCATATGAAGACAGGGGAGGGCATCAGCCCCAGCATTTT.

The chain joins TRBV4-1 to TRBJ2-1; 14 bases align to TRBD2. Germline trimming cut 2 bases from V and 8 bases from J; bases unmatched to any gene: 8. The CDR3 contains 17 residues. From germline, CDR1 is MGHRA and CDR2 YSYEKL. The CDR3 nucleotides are TGCGCCAGCAGCCAACGACTAGCGGGGGGGCCTGCCCATGAGCAGTTCTTC. Its protein product is CASSQRLAGGPAHEQFF.

This clonotype was seen a single time. V and J are TRBV7-6 and TRBJ2-1; TRBD2 matches 11 bases. With 3 bases clipped from V and 4 bases from J, the junction kept 8 bases outside the gene matches. The CDR3 has 17 residues. CDR1 is SGHVS, CDR2 FNYEAQ, per germline. CDR3 coding DNA: TGTGCCAGCAGCTTTTCTAGCGGGAGGCACAAATACAATGAGCAGTTCTTC. Amino acids: CASSFSSGRHKYNEQFF.

Only a few counts were recorded for this clonotype. This chain connects TRBV20-1 to TRBJ2-1; no reliable D call. The V gene lost 2 bases and the J gene lost 5 bases, with 10 bases spanning the gap. CDR1 and CDR2 (germline): DFQATT, SNEGSKA (reference sequence). This CDR3 comprises 13 residues. In DNA, the CDR3 is TGCAGTGCTAGAAATTTGGAAAACAATGAGCAGTTCTTC. It yields the protein CSARNLENNEQFF.

V is TRBV5-1 and J is TRBJ2-3, with 13 bases matching TRBD2. V trimming: 2 bases; J trimming: 4 bases; junction bases outside the gene matches: 4. Germline-derived CDR1 and CDR2 are SGHRS and YFSETQ. The CDR3 has 16 residues. CDR3 in DNA: TGCGCCAGCAGCTTTTTAGGGACTAGCGGGGCAGATACGCAGTATTTT. This codes for CASSFLGTSGADTQYF.

The chain joins TRBV7-9 to TRBJ2-3, with D perhaps TRBD1 (5 bases). Looked up from germline, CDR1 is SEHNR and CDR2 is FQNEAQ (reference sequence). The CDR3 spans 15 residues. V gave up 5 bases and J gave up 2 bases, with 14 bases separating them. The CDR3 protein is CASSDDQGDTDTQYF. The CDR3 DNA sequence: TGTGCCAGCAGCGACGATCAGGGTGACACAGATACGCAGTATTTT.

The chain has TRBV4-3 and TRBJ1-2, with unresolved D. The CDR3 is made up of 18 amino acids. CDR1 is LGHNA and CDR2 is YSLEER in the germline V gene. Trimming stripped 0 bases from V and 1 base from J, with 18 bases between. In DNA, the CDR3 is TGCGCCAGCAGCCAAGATGGGCCACAGACGAGTAGTAACTATGGCTACACCTTC. Translation gives CASSQDGPQTSSNYGYTF.

Many counts were recorded for this clonotype. The chain combines TRBV27 with TRBJ2-1; 10 bases align to TRBD1. The CDR3 length is 17 residues. V dropped 4 bases and J dropped 6; count of bases not matched to a gene: 12. The germline CDR1 and CDR2 sequences are MNHEY and SMNVEV (reference sequence). CDR3 sequence reads: CASSWTGGSLILNEQFF. In nucleotides, the CDR3 is TGTGCCAGCAGTTGGACAGGGGGGTCCCTTATTCTCAATGAGCAGTTCTTC.

This clonotype was recorded many times. V usage is TRBV5-4 and J usage is TRBJ1-5, with D unclear. The CDR3 consists of 15 residues. Germline loops: CDR1 SGHNT, CDR2 YYREEE (reference sequence). V lost 0 bases to trimming and J lost 0 bases, with 7 bases between them. The CDR3 sequence is CASSLGLDSNQPQHF. CDR3 nucleotide sequence: TGTGCCAGCAGCTTGGGGTTGGATAGCAATCAGCCCCAGCATTTT.

This chain links TRBV7-8 with TRBJ2-1; 11 positions match TRBD2. Per germline, CDR1 SGHVS and CDR2 FQNEAQ. Trimming removed 8 bases from V and 6 bases from J; junction bases left unmatched: 3. This CDR3 contains 13 residues. CDR3 nucleotides: TGTGCCAGCCAGACTAGCGGGACCAATGAGCAGTTCTTC. Amino acids: CASQTSGTNEQFF.

V and J are TRBV12-3 or TRBV12-4 and TRBJ2-1; tentative D call: TRBD2 (5 bases). V lost 2 bases to trimming and J lost 5 bases, with 13 bases between them. The CDR3 has 15 amino acids. CDR3 DNA sequence: TGTGCCAGCAGTTTAATGGAACTAGTCGACAATGAGCAGTTCTTC. This codes for CASSLMELVDNEQFF.